Shown below are 25 T cell receptor beta chains from a single sample sequenced in a study of T-cell memory formation after mild COVID-19. In TCRdb, the 5' RACE reads were re-called with MiXCR into one record per CDR3 protein. The sample contains 300,000 to 400,000 distinct CDR3 sequences, around 15% of which appear only once. The source material was PBMCs or a T cell subset sorted from them (not recorded which). These receptor sequences come from a man aged 18 to 35 who had mild COVID-19 (a few samples of this study predate the infection). Cell type and time point are not known.

The gene calls are TRBV6-1 and TRBJ1-1; D may be TRBD1 (5 bases). The germline CDR1 and CDR2 sequences are MNHNS and SASEGT. V dropped 5 bases and J dropped 1 base, with 11 bases sitting between them. This CDR3 has 14 residues. CDR3 coding DNA: TGTGCCAGCAGTCGGGACTTCCGGAACACTGAAGCTTTCTTT. It is translated as CASSRDFRNTEAFF.

This clonotype was recorded a few times. V is TRBV10-3 and J is TRBJ1-1; D might be TRBD1 (5 bases). Looked up from germline, CDR1 is ENHRY and CDR2 is SYGVKD. The CDR3 contains 15 residues. Trimming cost V 4 bases and J 3 bases, with 15 bases left between them. CDR3 amino acids: CAISAMGERHTEAFF. Here the CDR3 DNA reads TGTGCCATCAGTGCTATGGGGGAAAGGCACACTGAAGCTTTCTTT.

This sequence joins TRBV6-5 and TRBJ2-1; 16 bases are a match to TRBD2. The CDR3 sequence is 16 residues long. With 6 bases clipped from V and 9 bases from J, the junction kept 8 bases outside the gene matches. Looked up from germline, CDR1 is MNHEY and CDR2 is SVGAGI. The CDR3 loop reads CASSRPGLAGGPEQFF. CDR3 sequence (DNA): TGTGCCAGCAGCAGACCGGGACTAGCGGGGGGGCCTGAGCAGTTCTTC.

This clonotype has at least ten counts. The chain has TRBV5-5 and TRBJ2-4, with D possibly matching TRBD2 (6 bases). Trimming cost V 0 bases and J 6 bases, with 13 bases left between them. Germline values: CDR1 SGHKS, CDR2 YYEKEE (reference sequence). There are 15 residues in the CDR3. CDR3 residues: CASSLEFGGGNIQYF. CDR3 nucleotides: TGTGCCAGCAGCTTGGAATTCGGGGGAGGAAACATTCAGTACTTC.

V is TRBV6-5 and J is TRBJ1-5; TRBD1 is a possible D gene (6 bases). The CDR3 totals 13 residues. Germline V gene lookup returns CDR1 MNHEY and CDR2 SVGAGI. Trimming pared 8 bases from V and 7 bases from J, leaving 15 bases between. The CDR3 reads CASSRGGLQPQHF. The CDR3 DNA sequence: TGTGCCAGCTCACGGGGGGGGCTACAGCCCCAGCATTTT.

The CDR3 sequence: CASSQAAGFNEQFF. The DNA for the CDR3 is TGTGCCAGCAGCCAAGCGGCAGGGTTCAATGAGCAGTTCTTC. The rearrangement uses TRBV3-1 and TRBJ2-1; D is perhaps TRBD1 (5 bases). V dropped 1 base and J dropped 6 bases, with 10 bases sitting between them. This CDR3 is 14 amino acids long. Germline assignment: CDR1 LGHDT and CDR2 YNNKEL (reference sequence).

V and J are TRBV12-3 or TRBV12-4 and TRBJ2-1; 7 bases line up with TRBD1. The CDR3 has 15 amino acids. J lost 4 bases, V lost 1 base, and 4 bases had no gene match. The CDR3 protein is CASSLDRGAYNEQFF. The CDR3 DNA sequence: TGTGCCAGCAGTTTAGACAGGGGCGCGTACAATGAGCAGTTCTTC.

There are a few counts of this clonotype. The chain recombines TRBV29-1 with TRBJ1-5, with a possible D match to TRBD1 (5 bases). The germline gives CDR1 SQVTM, CDR2 ANQGSEA. There are 13 residues in the CDR3. V lost 4 bases and J 6 bases, leaving 13 bases between the germline ends. CDR3 nucleotides: TGCAGCGTTGTTCTACAGGAGAGTCAGCCCCAGCATTTT. It is translated as CSVVLQESQPQHF.

This chain links TRBV2 with TRBJ2-7; D is possibly TRBD1 (6 bases). Germline lookup yields CDR1 SNHLY and CDR2 FYNNEI. The CDR3 contains 14 residues. Trimming removed 4 bases at V and 6 bases at J, with 16 bases between. In DNA form, the CDR3 reads TGTGCCAGCAGTGCCCGGCAGGGGTCATTCGAGCAGTACTTC. As protein: CASSARQGSFEQYF.

The J gene is TRBJ2-5, the V gene TRBV24-1; 10 positions agree with TRBD1. J gave up 4 bases and V 4 bases, and 14 bases lay outside the gene matches. The CDR3 covers 18 residues. CDR1 and CDR2 (germline): KGHDR, SFDVKD. CDR3 residues: CATSESPGQGSRRETQYF. The CDR3 DNA is TGTGCCACCAGTGAATCTCCGGGACAGGGGTCGCGCCGAGAGACCCAGTACTTC.

The sample holds a few counts of this clonotype. J is TRBJ1-2 and V is TRBV12-3 or TRBV12-4; D is possibly TRBD1 (6 bases). The V gene lost 5 bases and the J gene lost 2 bases, with 12 bases spanning the gap. This CDR3 contains 14 residues. The CDR3 here is CASSDWTVNYGYTF. The DNA for the CDR3 is TGTGCCAGCAGTGATTGGACAGTCAACTATGGCTACACCTTC.

Only a few counts were recorded for this clonotype. The chain employs TRBV11-1 and TRBJ2-4; D not certain. Germline CDR1 SGHAT, CDR2 FQDESV (reference sequence). The ends were cut back, 4 bases at V and 3 bases at J, with 10 bases in the middle. The CDR3 covers 14 residues. Here the CDR3 reads CASSSRQVKNIQYF. For the CDR3, the DNA is TGTGCCAGCAGCTCACGACAAGTCAAAAACATTCAGTACTTC.

The chain has TRBV18 and TRBJ1-1; no firm D call. Trimming removed 1 base from V and 4 bases from J, with 13 bases in between. This CDR3 region has 15 residues. Germline loops: CDR1 KGHSH, CDR2 LQKENI. CDR3 coding DNA: TGTGCCAGCTCACCACGCAAGGGTGGAGGCACTGAAGCTTTCTTT. Protein: CASSPRKGGGTEAFF. Filled out from reference TRBV18 and TRBJ1-1, the complete variable domain reads NAGVMQNPRHLVRRRGQEARLRCSPMKGHSHVYWYRQLPEEGLKFMVYLQKENIIDESGMPKERFSAEFPKEGPSILRIQQVVRGDSAAYFCASSPRKGGGTEAFFGQGTRLTVV.

This clonotype was recorded a few times. The rearrangement joins TRBV5-1 to TRBJ1-2, with D possibly TRBD1 on 5 matching bases. Germline V gives CDR1 SGHRS, CDR2 YFSETQ. The length of the CDR3 is 14 residues. V was clipped by 0 bases and J by 8 bases, with 14 bases between them. The CDR3 coding sequence is TGCGCCAGCAGCTTGGTAGAGGCCAGGGCAGGCTACACCTTC. Residues: CASSLVEARAGYTF.

In its sample, this clonotype was seen a few times. This chain joins TRBV7-9 and TRBJ2-3, with TRBD1 identical over 9 bases. The CDR3 loop spans 18 amino acids. Germline V gene sequence: CDR1 SEHNR, CDR2 FQNEAQ (reference sequence). V shed 5 bases and J 3 bases; nucleotides not matched to a gene: 15. The CDR3 sequence is CASSAFRVTGGETDTQYF. In DNA form, the CDR3 reads TGTGCCAGCAGCGCATTCAGAGTAACAGGGGGCGAAACAGATACGCAGTATTTT. The entire variable domain, with the rest obtained from reference TRBV7-9 and TRBJ2-3, is as follows: DTGVSQNPRHKITKRGQNVTFRCDPISEHNRLYWYRQTLGQGPEFLTYFQNEAQLEKSRLLSDRFSAERPKGSFSTLEIQRTEQGDSAMYLCASSAFRVTGGETDTQYFGPGTRLTVL.

This clonotype was detected a few times. The V call is TRBV12-3 or TRBV12-4, the J call TRBJ2-1; TRBD1 agrees at 10 bases. J lost 8 bases, V lost 9 bases, and 7 bases had no gene match. The CDR3 spans 13 residues. CDR3 sequence (DNA): TGTGCCAGTAGGACAGGGGGAAGGGATGAGCAGTTCTTC. Its translation: CASRTGGRDEQFF.

CDR3 region: CASSFYRANNSPLHF. In nucleotides, the CDR3 is TGTGCCAGCAGTTTTTACAGGGCTAATAATTCACCCCTCCACTTT. This chain links TRBV12-3 or TRBV12-4 with TRBJ1-6; possibly TRBD1 for D (6 bases). This CDR3 has 15 residues. V was pared by 3 bases and J by 5 bases, with 11 bases between.

The chain recombines TRBV18 with TRBJ2-5; 11 bases match TRBD2. Unmatched junction bases numbered 6, after V lost 3 bases and J lost 3 bases. Germline lookup yields CDR1 KGHSH and CDR2 LQKENI. CDR3 size: 16 residues. CDR3 coding DNA: TGTGCCAGCTCACCTTCCACTAGCGGGGGAAAAGAGACCCAGTACTTC. Its protein is CASSPSTSGGKETQYF.

This clonotype was seen at least ten times. This chain uses TRBV12-3 or TRBV12-4 with TRBJ2-6, with a possible D match to TRBD1 (6 bases). This CDR3 region has 14 residues. V lost 5 bases, J lost 9 bases, and 14 bases lay in between. The CDR3 sequence: CASSPLQGINVLTF. CDR3 bases: TGTGCCAGCAGTCCCCTCCAGGGGATCAACGTCCTGACTTTC.

This clonotype was recorded a few times. This chain joins TRBV4-2 and TRBJ2-1, with D maybe TRBD1 (6 bases). The CDR3 contains 15 residues. Trimming cost V 0 bases and J 4 bases, with 10 bases left between them. CDR1 and CDR2 (germline): LGHNA, YNFKEQ. DNA of the CDR3: TGTGCCAGCAGCCAAGAGGGGGCGCGGTACAATGAGCAGTTCTTC. Protein product: CASSQEGARYNEQFF.

The V gene is TRBV4-3, the J gene TRBJ2-3; D gene unclear. V was clipped by 0 bases and J by 1 base, with 5 bases between them. This CDR3 has 14 residues. Germline lookup yields CDR1 LGHNA and CDR2 YSLEER. In DNA form, the CDR3 reads TGCGCCAGCAGCCAAGATATTGGCACAGATACGCAGTATTTT. Translated, it gives CASSQDIGTDTQYF.

The sample holds many counts of this clonotype. The rearrangement uses TRBV5-4 and TRBJ2-1; D may match TRBD1 or TRBD2 (5 bases each). CDR3 length: 15 residues. Germline loops: CDR1 SGHNT, CDR2 YYREEE (reference sequence). The germline V and J ends were trimmed by 0 bases and 4 bases, with 11 bases remaining between them. The DNA of the CDR3 is TGTGCCAGCAGCTTGGTTGGTGGGGGTTACAATGAGCAGTTCTTC. This codes for CASSLVGGGYNEQFF.

The table lists this clonotype with a few counts. The chain joins TRBV7-9 to TRBJ2-1; TRBD1 is a possible D gene (5 bases). This CDR3 contains 16 residues. Trimming shortened V by 4 bases and J by 2 bases, and 15 bases separated the two germline ends. Germline V gene lookup returns CDR1 SEHNR and CDR2 FQNEAQ (reference sequence). This chain's CDR3 is CASSWGKEIPYNEQFF. The DNA for the CDR3 is TGTGCCAGCAGCTGGGGCAAGGAGATTCCCTACAATGAGCAGTTCTTC.

This clonotype was detected only a few times. The DNA for the CDR3 is TGTGCCAGCAGCTCGCGGACAGGGGCAGGTCAGCCCCAGCATTTT. This translates into CASSSRTGAGQPQHF. V usage is TRBV7-8 and J usage is TRBJ1-5; 9 bases map to TRBD1. The V and J ends lost 4 bases and 6 bases, in that order; junction bases with no gene match: 7. Per the germline V gene, CDR1 is SGHVS and CDR2 is FQNEAQ. CDR3 length equals 15 residues. The full variable domain, with the rest looked up from reference TRBV7-8 and TRBJ1-5, is GAGVSQSPRYKVAKRGQDVALRCDPISGHVSLFWYQQALGQGPEFLTYFQNEAQLDKSGLPSDRFFAERPEGSVSTLKIQRTQQEDSAVYLCASSSRTGAGQPQHFGDGTRLSIL.

There are a few counts of this clonotype. The chain uses TRBV11-2 and TRBJ2-1; D possibly corresponds to TRBD1 (7 bases). V lost 5 bases and J lost 9, with 17 bases in between. This CDR3 is 14 amino acids long. Germline V gene lookup returns CDR1 SGHAT and CDR2 FQNNGV. This CDR3 is CASSPPSRGAEQFF. The DNA for the CDR3 is TGTGCCAGCAGCCCACCCTCCAGGGGGGCTGAGCAGTTCTTC. The whole variable domain, remainder taken from reference TRBV11-2 and TRBJ2-1, is EAGVAQSPRYKIIEKRQSVAFWCNPISGHATLYWYQQILGQGPKLLIQFQNNGVVDDSQLPKDRFSAERLKGVDSTLKIQPAKLEDSAVYLCASSPPSRGAEQFFGPGTRLTVL.